Below, 20 T cell receptor beta chains from the same sample are listed, as sequenced in a study of cytomegalovirus exposure and HLA in healthy donors. The PCR ran on 60 Vbeta and 13 Jbeta primers. Libraries were prepared by immunoSEQ multiplex PCR; TCRdb keeps only in-frame clonotypes and omits some of them. The sample lists 150,000 to 200,000 clones, more than 60% occurring once. The sample was PBMCs. Source of these receptors: a man aged 25 to 45 in good health and CMV-seropositive.

The chain combines TRBV11-2 with TRBJ2-7, with 8 bases fitting TRBD2. V dropped 3 bases and J dropped 2; count of bases not matched to a gene: 6. The germline V gene encodes CDR1 SGHAT and CDR2 FQNNGV. The length of the CDR3 is 15 residues. The CDR3 DNA follows: TGTGCCAGCAGCTTTTCGAGCGGGAGCCCCTACGAGCAGTACTTC. It yields the protein CASSFSSGSPYEQYF. Combining the CDR3 with reference TRBV11-2 and TRBJ2-7 gives the whole variable domain EAGVAQSPRYKIIEKRQSVAFWCNPISGHATLYWYQQILGQGPKLLIQFQNNGVVDDSQLPKDRFSAERLKGVDSTLKIQPAKLEDSAVYLCASSFSSGSPYEQYFGPGTRLTVT.

This clone was recorded once. The chain recombines TRBV15 with TRBJ1-2; 7 nucleotides match TRBD1. There are 15 residues in the CDR3. After removal of 0 bases from V and 4 bases from J, the junction contained 5 bases not matched to a gene. Per the germline V gene, CDR1 is LNHNV and CDR2 is YYDKDF (reference sequence). The CDR3: CATSRDGQGVYGYTF. CDR3 nucleotide sequence: TGTGCCACCAGCAGAGATGGCCAGGGGGTCTATGGCTACACCTTC. Looking up the rest from reference TRBV15 and TRBJ1-2 gives the full variable domain: DAMVIQNPRYQVTQFGKPVTLSCSQTLNHNVMYWYQQKSSQAPKLLFHYYDKDFNNEADTPDNFQSRRPNTSFCFLDIRSPGLGDTAMYLCATSRDGQGVYGYTFGSGTRLTVV.

The CDR3 loop is CASSTGTSGSYEQYF. The CDR3 nucleotides read TGTGCCAGCAGTACCGGGACTAGCGGGAGCTACGAGCAGTACTTC. The rearrangement uses TRBV6-5 and TRBJ2-7; TRBD2 aligns across 14 bases. Germline trimming cut 5 bases from V and 3 bases from J; bases unmatched to any gene: 3. This CDR3 comprises 15 residues. Germline loops: CDR1 MNHEY, CDR2 SVGAGI.

Only one count was recorded for this clone. The chain combines TRBV27 with TRBJ2-5; weak D call: TRBD1 (5 bases). The ends were cut back, 3 bases at V and 5 bases at J, with 13 bases in the middle. This CDR3 contains 14 residues. The V gene's germline CDR1 is MNHEY and CDR2 SMNVEV (reference sequence). The CDR3 is CASSFPGAGETQYF. Here the CDR3 DNA reads TGTGCCAGCAGTTTCCCTGGGGCTGGTGAGACCCAGTACTTC.

The chain employs TRBV5-8 and TRBJ2-7; no clear D. Germline CDR1 and CDR2: SGHTS and YDEGEE. The CDR3 covers 15 residues. The V end lost 1 base, the J end lost 2 bases, and 13 bases lay between the germline ends. The CDR3 nucleotides are TGTGCCAGCAGCTTGTTATCACAGAGCCCCTACGAGCAGTACTTC. Encoded protein: CASSLLSQSPYEQYF.

This chain links TRBV30 with TRBJ2-3; 11 nucleotides line up with TRBD2. The V gene end was trimmed by 6 bases and the J gene end by 3 bases; junction bases not matched to a gene: 2. The V gene's germline CDR1 is GTSNPN and CDR2 SVGIG (reference sequence). CDR3 length: 13 residues. CDR3 amino acids: CACRLAGTDTQYF. DNA for the CDR3: TGTGCCTGCCGACTAGCGGGAACAGATACGCAGTATTTT.

The chain uses TRBV5-1 and TRBJ2-1; possible D gene TRBD2, 5 bases. V lost 4 bases and J 0 bases, leaving 11 bases between the germline ends. Per germline, CDR1 SGHRS and CDR2 YFSETQ. CDR3 length: 15 residues. The CDR3 DNA follows: TGCGCCAGCAGCCCTAGCTGGAGCTCCTACAATGAGCAGTTCTTC. Translated, it gives CASSPSWSSYNEQFF.

The chain is built from TRBV19 and TRBJ2-7; 9 bases align to TRBD2. Trimming at V came to 1 base and at J to 6 bases, leaving 7 bases not matched to a gene. CDR3 length: 15 amino acids. CDR1 LNHDA and CDR2 SQIVND come from the germline V gene (reference sequence). This CDR3 is CASSIVPSGISEQYF. The CDR3 region has the DNA TGTGCCAGTAGTATAGTTCCTAGCGGGATTTCCGAGCAGTACTTC.

This sequence joins TRBV4-1 and TRBJ2-7; 9 bases agree with TRBD1. This CDR3 is built from 15 residues. Germline CDR1 is MGHRA and CDR2 is YSYEKL. The V segment lost 3 bases and the J segment 0 bases; nucleotides outside the gene matches: 3. DNA of the CDR3: TGCGCCAGCAGCCAGGGACAGGGTCCCTCCTACGAGCAGTACTTC. As protein: CASSQGQGPSYEQYF.

The CDR3 sequence is CASSLTGFAGEQFF. DNA of the CDR3: TGTGCCAGCAGCTTGACAGGGTTCGCGGGTGAGCAGTTCTTC. The chain employs TRBV7-9 and TRBJ2-1; 7 bases are a match to TRBD1. Per the germline V gene, CDR1 is SEHNR and CDR2 is FQNEAQ (reference sequence). The CDR3 has 14 amino acids. Germline trimming cut 3 bases from V and 9 bases from J; bases unmatched to any gene: 8.

The rearrangement links TRBV29-1 to TRBJ2-5; D might be TRBD2 (6 bases). This CDR3 is 13 amino acids long. V was shortened by 6 bases and J by 2 bases, with 13 bases between the two germline ends. CDR1 is SQVTM, CDR2 ANQGSEA, per germline. CDR3 nucleotides: TGCAGCGTGAGGAGGGGTGGTCAAGAGACCCAGTACTTC. As protein: CSVRRGGQETQYF.

The chain recombines TRBV11-2 with TRBJ2-3, with no clear D. The germline gives CDR1 SGHAT, CDR2 FQNNGV. The V end was cut by 8 bases, the J end by 9 bases, with 9 bases between. The CDR3 covers 10 residues. The chain's CDR3 is CASRAETQYF. CDR3 nucleotides: TGTGCCAGCCGCGCCGAAACGCAGTATTTT.

The chain recombines TRBV5-1 with TRBJ1-4; no firm D call. This CDR3 region has 13 residues. V was trimmed by 4 bases and J by 3 bases, leaving 7 bases between them. Germline V gene lookup returns CDR1 SGHRS and CDR2 YFSETQ. CDR3 sequence: CASSTSANEKLFF. CDR3 DNA sequence: TGCGCCAGCAGCACCTCAGCTAATGAAAAACTGTTTTTT.

The V call is TRBV14, the J call TRBJ1-1, with 8 bases aligning to TRBD1. This CDR3 is 16 amino acids long. CDR1 SGHDN and CDR2 FVKESK come from the germline V gene. Trimming took 4 bases from V and 4 from J; bases not matched to a gene: 11. In DNA, the CDR3 is TGTGCCAGCAGCCCCTGGACAGGGCTCGGCATCACTGAAGCTTTCTTT. This codes for CASSPWTGLGITEAFF.

In this sample, this clone turned up a few times. J is TRBJ2-6 and V is TRBV11-3; the match to TRBD2 covers 7 bases. Germline values: CDR1 SGHNT, CDR2 YENEEA. The CDR3 loop spans 14 amino acids. The V segment lost 5 bases and the J segment 3 bases; nucleotides outside the gene matches: 1. The CDR3 spells CASSPGGGANVLTF. DNA of the CDR3: TGTGCCAGCAGCCCGGGGGGTGGGGCCAACGTCCTGACTTTC.

The chain links TRBV5-6 to TRBJ2-5, with TRBD2 matching 13 bases. V lost 4 bases, J lost 4 bases, and 10 bases stayed unmatched. The CDR3 runs to 17 residues. CDR1 SGHDT and CDR2 YYEEEE come from the germline V gene. As DNA, the CDR3 is TGTGCCAGCAGCCCTACCCGGACTAGCGGGAGAACAGAGACCCAGTACTTC. Its protein product is CASSPTRTSGRTETQYF.

The chain uses TRBV5-4 and TRBJ1-2, with 8 bases lining up with TRBD1. CDR1 and CDR2 (germline): SGHNT, YYREEE (reference sequence). The CDR3 has 17 residues. J gave up 3 bases and V 2 bases, and 12 bases lay outside the gene matches. The CDR3 protein is CASSFPRQGRIDYGYTF. For the CDR3, the DNA is TGTGCCAGCAGCTTTCCCCGACAGGGGAGGATCGACTATGGCTACACCTTC.

This clone has just a few counts. The chain carries TRBV2 and TRBJ2-7, with 15 bases matching TRBD2. Germline V gene sequence: CDR1 SNHLY, CDR2 FYNNEI. CDR3 length: 19 amino acids. V was clipped by 0 bases and J by 3 bases; unmatched bases: 9. Here the CDR3 DNA reads TGTGCCAGCAGTGAAGCGCCAGGGGGACTAGCGGGAGGAAGCTACGAGCAGTACTTC. Protein sequence: CASSEAPGGLAGGSYEQYF.

DNA for the CDR3: TGCGCCAGCAGCCACCGACTAGCGGAGACGTCCTACAATGAGCAGTTCTTC. It yields the protein CASSHRLAETSYNEQFF. The rearrangement links TRBV4-1 to TRBJ2-1, with 9 bases fitting TRBD2. This CDR3 spans 17 amino acids. Trimming cost V 3 bases and J 1 base; bases outside gene matches: 7. CDR1 and CDR2 from the germline V gene are MGHRA and YSYEKL.

Comments on this clone: The same CDR3 arises from other DNA sequences in this sample as well. CDR3 nucleotides: TGTGCCAGCAGTGAATTCCGAGGACAGTCCTACGAGCAGTACTTC. It translates to CASSEFRGQSYEQYF. V is TRBV2 and J is TRBJ2-5, with D perhaps TRBD1 (6 bases). Judging by the DNA end, TRBJ2-7 fits better; the J call may be wrong. This CDR3 spans 15 amino acids. Germline V gives CDR1 SNHLY, CDR2 FYNNEI.